Shown below are 22 T cell receptor beta chains from a single sample sequenced in a study of CD8 T cells in Susac syndrome. RNA, at about 0.5 to 1 ug, was reverse transcribed with random hexamers. A single record per CDR3 protein comes from TCRdb applying MiXCR to the immunoSEQ multiplex PCR reads. The table has 130,000 or so distinct CDR3 sequences, over 75% seen once. The source material was CD8+ T cells from PBMCs. These receptors all stem from a human donor with multiple sclerosis.

The chain is built from TRBV27 and TRBJ1-2; D not certain. The V gene lost 6 bases and the J gene lost 4 bases, with 12 bases spanning the gap. The germline V gene encodes CDR1 MNHEY and CDR2 SMNVEV (reference sequence). The CDR3 length is 13 residues. The CDR3 region is CASSSLSFYGYTF. Written as DNA, the CDR3 is TGTGCCAGCAGCAGCCTGTCATTCTATGGCTACACCTTC.

This chain uses TRBV29-1 with TRBJ1-2; D is unresolved. The CDR3 has 13 amino acids. V was cut by 3 bases and J by 4 bases, with 12 bases left in between. The germline CDR1 and CDR2 sequences are SQVTM and ANQGSEA. In DNA, the CDR3 is TGCAGCGTTGAGGTGGACTGGCCCTATGGCTACACCTTC. Residues: CSVEVDWPYGYTF.

The genes are TRBV27 and TRBJ2-1, with TRBD1 identical over 9 bases. J gave up 2 bases and V 2 bases, and 4 bases lay outside the gene matches. The CDR3 totals 16 residues. In germline, CDR1 is MNHEY, CDR2 SMNVEV (reference sequence). The CDR3 loop is CASSLPGQGAYNEQFF. The CDR3 DNA is TGTGCCAGCAGTTTACCGGGACAGGGAGCCTACAATGAGCAGTTCTTC.

This clonotype was found once. This chain joins TRBV27 and TRBJ2-5, with D perhaps given as TRBD1 or TRBD2 (5 bases each). This CDR3 comprises 16 residues. Trimming removed 0 bases at V and 1 base at J, with 12 bases between. Germline CDR1 reads MNHEY; CDR2 reads SMNVEV (reference sequence). The CDR3 coding sequence is TGTGCCAGCAGTTTATCAGCCGGGACCTCCCAAGAGACCCAGTACTTC. It yields the protein CASSLSAGTSQETQYF.

The rearrangement joins TRBV24-1 to TRBJ2-2; the D gene is possibly TRBD2 (6 bases). The CDR3 is 14 amino acids. Germline V CDR1 and CDR2: KGHDR, SFDVKD. V lost 6 bases, J lost 4 bases, and 11 bases lay in between. Here the CDR3 reads CATSRRGPTGELFF. CDR3 DNA: TGTGCCACCAGTAGGAGGGGACCCACCGGGGAGCTGTTTTTT.

This clonotype was seen only once. At one of its ends the junction is not consistent with the germline gene, which may arise from a read error. The rearrangement links TRBV2 to TRBJ2-1; no firm D call. This CDR3 is built from 10 residues. CDR1 is SNHLY, CDR2 FYNNEI, per germline. This CDR3 reads CASSERAFRF. The CDR3, as DNA: TGTGCCAGCAGTGAAAGGGCTTTTAGATTC.

The chain has TRBV27 and TRBJ2-3, with D tentatively TRBD1 (5 bases). The length of the CDR3 is 13 residues. Trimming removed 6 bases at V and 12 bases at J, with 19 bases between. Germline V gives CDR1 MNHEY, CDR2 SMNVEV (reference sequence). The CDR3 region has the DNA TGTGCCAGCAGCCAGGGTTTGTTGATGTTTCAGTATTTT. It translates to CASSQGLLMFQYF.

J is TRBJ2-7 and V is TRBV6-1, with D unclear. Germline V gene data show CDR1 as MNHNS and CDR2 as SASEGT. This CDR3 is 15 amino acids long. Between the trimmed V and J ends, which lost 1 base and 1 base, there was a span of 11 bases. The DNA for the CDR3 is TGTGCCAGCAGTGAAGGGGTCTTACTATCCTACGAGCAGTACGTC. It is translated as CASSEGVLLSYEQYV.

V and J are TRBV19 and TRBJ2-1, with 9 bases matching TRBD1. J gave up 6 bases and V 5 bases, and 5 bases lay outside the gene matches. Germline assignment: CDR1 LNHDA and CDR2 SQIVND (reference sequence). The CDR3 has 14 amino acids. For the CDR3, the DNA is TGTGCCAGTAGTGTGGGGACAGGGCTCAATGAGCAGTTCTTC. Amino acids: CASSVGTGLNEQFF.

V is TRBV9 and J is TRBJ2-3; D gene uncertain. The V gene lost 4 bases and the J gene lost 4 bases, with 16 bases spanning the gap. Germline V gene lookup returns CDR1 SGDLS and CDR2 YYNGEE. The CDR3 totals 15 residues. The CDR3, as DNA: TGTGCCAGCAGCTCCCTACCCCTCACGTCAGATACGCAGTATTTT. Residues: CASSSLPLTSDTQYF.

This rearrangement joins TRBV27 to TRBJ2-3; 7 bases map to TRBD2. Trimming cost V 6 bases and J 2 bases; bases outside gene matches: 14. CDR1 is MNHEY, CDR2 SMNVEV, per germline (reference sequence). The CDR3 length is 17 residues. DNA for the CDR3: TGTGCCAGCAGCAACCTAGGGGCTAGCGGACTCACAGATACGCAGTATTTT. Translated: CASSNLGASGLTDTQYF.

V and J are TRBV4-3 and TRBJ2-2; D is perhaps TRBD2 (6 bases). Trimming took off 5 bases at V and 5 bases at J, with 15 bases between the two ends. CDR1 is LGHNA and CDR2 is YSLEER in the germline V gene. The CDR3 is made up of 15 amino acids. The CDR3, as DNA: TGCGCCAGCAGCTGGTCGGGAGAAGATACCGGGGAGCTGTTTTTT. Amino acid sequence: CASSWSGEDTGELFF.

The sample holds one count of this clonotype. The chain recombines TRBV27 with TRBJ1-5; the D gene is possibly TRBD1 (6 bases). This CDR3 is built from 16 residues. The germline V and J ends were trimmed by 5 bases and 6 bases, with 20 bases remaining between them. Germline V gene sequence: CDR1 MNHEY, CDR2 SMNVEV (reference sequence). CDR3 in amino acids: CASSGGPYSPRQPQHF. CDR3 in DNA: TGTGCCAGCAGTGGGGGCCCTTATTCGCCGCGTCAGCCCCAGCATTTT.

The chain links TRBV4-2 to TRBJ2-2, with D possibly matching TRBD2 (6 bases). V lost 3 bases and J lost 5, with 13 bases in between. Germline loops: CDR1 LGHNA, CDR2 YNFKEQ. The CDR3 has 15 amino acids. In nucleotides, the CDR3 is TGTGCCAGCAGCCACCTACCCGGACTAACCGGGGAGCTGTTTTTT. Its translation: CASSHLPGLTGELFF.

The CDR3 is CASRLSGQVYGYTF. CDR3 DNA sequence: TGTGCCAGCAGACTGTCAGGACAGGTATATGGCTACACCTTC. The chain carries TRBV6-5 and TRBJ1-2; 7 bases are a match to TRBD1. The CDR3 length is 14 residues. Germline V gene data show CDR1 as MNHEY and CDR2 as SVGAGI. Trimming at V came to 6 bases and at J to 5 bases, leaving 9 bases not matched to a gene.

The CDR3 region has the DNA TGTGCCAGCAGTCCCAAAACAGGGGCTGGGGCCAACGTCCTGACTTTC. This codes for CASSPKTGAGANVLTF. The J gene is TRBJ2-6, the V gene TRBV7-9; 7 nucleotides agree with TRBD1. The V and J ends lost 6 bases and 2 bases, in that order; junction bases with no gene match: 7. The CDR3 has 16 amino acids. Germline V lookup: CDR1 SEHNR, CDR2 FQNEAQ (reference sequence).

The chain uses TRBV4-3 and TRBJ2-3; 8 positions agree with TRBD2. Germline V CDR1 and CDR2: LGHNA, YSLEER. CDR3 length equals 17 residues. V dropped 0 bases and J dropped 2; count of bases not matched to a gene: 7. The chain's CDR3 is CASSQDHASGPTDTQYF. The CDR3 nucleotides are TGCGCCAGCAGCCAAGATCATGCTAGCGGGCCCACAGATACGCAGTATTTT.

The chain is built from TRBV27 and TRBJ2-2; TRBD1 is a possible D gene (5 bases). This CDR3 contains 13 residues. The germline gives CDR1 MNHEY, CDR2 SMNVEV (reference sequence). Trimming took off 4 bases at V and 4 bases at J, with 7 bases between the two ends. This chain's CDR3 is CASSYRSTGELFF. CDR3 nucleotide sequence: TGTGCCAGCAGTTACAGGAGCACCGGGGAGCTGTTTTTT.

The rearrangement joins TRBV7-9 to TRBJ2-5; D is ambiguous. From germline, CDR1 is SEHNR and CDR2 FQNEAQ (reference sequence). V dropped 5 bases and J dropped 0 bases, with 10 bases sitting between them. The CDR3 is 14 residues long. CDR3 coding DNA: TGTGCCAGCAGCACCGTAGCTTACCAAGAGACCCAGTACTTC. It specifies CASSTVAYQETQYF.

This clonotype was seen only a few times. The chain combines TRBV7-9 with TRBJ2-3; no definite D call. This CDR3 has 13 residues. V lost 2 bases to trimming and J lost 0 bases, with 3 bases between them. CDR1 is SEHNR, CDR2 FQNEAQ, per germline (reference sequence). The CDR3 spells CASSLPSTDTQYF. The CDR3 DNA is TGTGCCAGCAGCTTACCTAGCACAGATACGCAGTATTTT.

The chain recombines TRBV4-1 with TRBJ2-5; D ambiguous. CDR1 and CDR2 (germline): MGHRA, YSYEKL. The CDR3 spans 14 residues. Between the trimmed V and J ends, which lost 1 base and 4 bases, there was a span of 10 bases. Written as DNA, the CDR3 is TGCGCCAGCAGCCAAGTGCGCGGTCCAGAGACCCAGTACTTC. It is translated as CASSQVRGPETQYF.

CDR3 residues: CASSLLGNPDTQYF. Here the CDR3 DNA reads TGTGCCAGCAGCTTACTAGGGAACCCAGATACGCAGTATTTT. V gene TRBV7-3 combines with J gene TRBJ2-3; D uncertain. From germline, CDR1 is SGHTA and CDR2 FQGTGA. This CDR3 region has 14 residues. V was clipped by 2 bases and J by 4 bases, with 10 bases between them.